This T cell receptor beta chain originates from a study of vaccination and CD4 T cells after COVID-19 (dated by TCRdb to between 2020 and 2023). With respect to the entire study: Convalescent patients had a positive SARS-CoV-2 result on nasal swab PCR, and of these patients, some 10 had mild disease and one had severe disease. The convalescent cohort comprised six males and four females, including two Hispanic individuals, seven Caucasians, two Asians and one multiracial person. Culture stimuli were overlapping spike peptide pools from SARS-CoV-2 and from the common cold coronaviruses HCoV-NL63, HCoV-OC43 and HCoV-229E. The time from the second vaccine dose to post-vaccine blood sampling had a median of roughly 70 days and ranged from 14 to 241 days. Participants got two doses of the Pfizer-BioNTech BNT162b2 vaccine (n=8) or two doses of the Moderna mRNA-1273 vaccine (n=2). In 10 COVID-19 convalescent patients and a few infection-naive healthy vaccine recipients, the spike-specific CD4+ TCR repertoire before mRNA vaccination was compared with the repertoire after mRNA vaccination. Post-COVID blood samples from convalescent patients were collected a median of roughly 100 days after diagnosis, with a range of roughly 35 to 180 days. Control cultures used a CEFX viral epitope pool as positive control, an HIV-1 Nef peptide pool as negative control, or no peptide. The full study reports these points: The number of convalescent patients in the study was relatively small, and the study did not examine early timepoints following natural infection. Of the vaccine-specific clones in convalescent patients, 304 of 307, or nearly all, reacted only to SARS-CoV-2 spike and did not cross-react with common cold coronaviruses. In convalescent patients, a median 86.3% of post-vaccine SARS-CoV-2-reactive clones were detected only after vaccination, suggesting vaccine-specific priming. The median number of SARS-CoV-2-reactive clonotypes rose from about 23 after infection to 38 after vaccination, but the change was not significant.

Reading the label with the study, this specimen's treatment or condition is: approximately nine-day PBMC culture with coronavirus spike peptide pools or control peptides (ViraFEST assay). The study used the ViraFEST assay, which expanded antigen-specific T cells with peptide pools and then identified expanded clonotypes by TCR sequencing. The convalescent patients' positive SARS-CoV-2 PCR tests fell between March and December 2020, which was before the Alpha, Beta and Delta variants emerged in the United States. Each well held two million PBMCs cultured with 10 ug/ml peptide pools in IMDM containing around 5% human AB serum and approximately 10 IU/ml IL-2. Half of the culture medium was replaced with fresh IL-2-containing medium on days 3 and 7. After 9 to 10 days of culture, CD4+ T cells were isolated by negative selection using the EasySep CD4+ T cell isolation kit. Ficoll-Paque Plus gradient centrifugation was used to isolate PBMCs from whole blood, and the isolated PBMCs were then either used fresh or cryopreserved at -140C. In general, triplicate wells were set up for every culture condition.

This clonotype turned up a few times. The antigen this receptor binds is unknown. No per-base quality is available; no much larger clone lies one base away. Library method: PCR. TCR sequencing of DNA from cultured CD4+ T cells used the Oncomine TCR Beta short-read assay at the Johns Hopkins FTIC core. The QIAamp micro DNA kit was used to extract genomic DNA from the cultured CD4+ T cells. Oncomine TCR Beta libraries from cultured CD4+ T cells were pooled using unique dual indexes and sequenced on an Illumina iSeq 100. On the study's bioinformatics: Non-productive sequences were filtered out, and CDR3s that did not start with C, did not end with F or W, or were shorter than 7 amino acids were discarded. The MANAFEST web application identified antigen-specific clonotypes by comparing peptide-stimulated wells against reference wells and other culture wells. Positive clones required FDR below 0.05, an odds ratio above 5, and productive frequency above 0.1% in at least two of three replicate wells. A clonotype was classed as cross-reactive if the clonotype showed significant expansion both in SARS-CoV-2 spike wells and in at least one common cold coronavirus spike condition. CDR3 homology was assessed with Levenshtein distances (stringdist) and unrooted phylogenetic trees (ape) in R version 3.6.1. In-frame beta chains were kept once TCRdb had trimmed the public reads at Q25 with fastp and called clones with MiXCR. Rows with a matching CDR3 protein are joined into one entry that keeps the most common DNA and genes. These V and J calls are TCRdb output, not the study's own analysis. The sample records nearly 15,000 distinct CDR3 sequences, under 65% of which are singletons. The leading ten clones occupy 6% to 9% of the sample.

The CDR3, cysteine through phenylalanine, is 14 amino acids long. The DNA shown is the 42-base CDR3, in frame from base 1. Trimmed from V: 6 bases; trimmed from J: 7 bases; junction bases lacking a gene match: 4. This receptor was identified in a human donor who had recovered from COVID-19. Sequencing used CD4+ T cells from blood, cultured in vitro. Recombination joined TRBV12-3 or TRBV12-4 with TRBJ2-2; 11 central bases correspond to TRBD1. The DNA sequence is TGTGCCAGCAGGGACAGGGGGCTCGGCGGGGAGCTGTTTTTT. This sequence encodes CASRDRGLGGELFF.